What follows are 29 T cell receptor beta chains derived from one specimen sequenced in a study of cytomegalovirus exposure and HLA in healthy donors. PCR used 60 Vbeta primers and 13 Jbeta primers. The data were produced by immunoSEQ multiplex PCR, yet TCRdb's version contains in-frame clones alone and is incomplete. The table lists about 170,000 clones, over 70% of them singletons. What was sequenced was PBMCs. Source of these receptors: a boy aged 2-15 years in good health and CMV-seronegative.

The chain links TRBV30 to TRBJ1-2, with TRBD1 as a possible D gene (5 bases). The CDR3 totals 14 residues. The V end lost 3 bases, the J end lost 8 bases, and 19 bases lay between the germline ends. The germline V gene encodes CDR1 GTSNPN and CDR2 SVGIG (reference sequence). CDR3 amino acids: CAWRGTGTLIGYTF. The CDR3 DNA reads as TGTGCCTGGAGAGGAACGGGGACTTTGATCGGCTACACCTTC.

This chain joins TRBV27 and TRBJ1-6; D unclear. V lost 4 bases to trimming and J lost 11 bases, with 12 bases between them. From germline, CDR1 is MNHEY and CDR2 SMNVEV (reference sequence). The CDR3 runs to 13 residues. CDR3 in amino acids: CASSYNPLPPLHF. CDR3 bases: TGTGCCAGCAGTTACAACCCCCTTCCACCCCTCCACTTT.

The chain joins TRBV6-1 to TRBJ1-3; no firm D call. The germline CDR1 and CDR2 sequences are MNHNS and SASEGT. This CDR3 has 17 amino acids. The germline V and J ends were trimmed by 2 bases and 1 base, with 15 bases remaining between them. The CDR3: CASSELYRELSGNTIYF. CDR3 DNA sequence: TGTGCCAGCAGTGAACTTTACCGGGAGTTATCTGGAAACACCATATATTTT.

The gene calls are TRBV6-6 and TRBJ1-3, with D possibly being TRBD1 (5 bases). The CDR3 covers 15 residues. Germline V gives CDR1 MNHNY, CDR2 SVGAGI (reference sequence). V lost 0 bases, J lost 2 bases, and 8 bases lay in between. The chain's CDR3 is CASSYSEQAGNTIYF. The DNA for the CDR3 is TGTGCCAGCAGTTACTCAGAACAGGCTGGAAACACCATATATTTT.

The chain links TRBV4-2 to TRBJ2-3; D is undetermined. There are 16 residues in the CDR3. CDR1 LGHNA and CDR2 YNFKEQ come from the germline V gene. V was clipped by 0 bases and J by 4 bases, with 14 bases between them. The CDR3: CASSQDPADSPDTQYF. Written as DNA, the CDR3 is TGTGCCAGCAGCCAAGATCCGGCCGACTCTCCAGATACGCAGTATTTT.

Regarding this clone: Other DNA sequences within the sample encode an identical CDR3. The V and J genes are TRBV7-9 and TRBJ1-5; tentative D call: TRBD1 (5 bases). The germline V gene encodes CDR1 SEHNR and CDR2 FQNEAQ (reference sequence). V was shortened by 1 base and J by 4 bases, with 8 bases between the two germline ends. CDR3 length: 14 amino acids. In DNA form, the CDR3 reads TGTGCCAGCAGCTTAGGTCAGGGTAATCAGCCCCAGCATTTT. Translation gives CASSLGQGNQPQHF.

The rearrangement uses TRBV29-1 and TRBJ2-1; possible D gene TRBD2, 5 bases. Germline V gives CDR1 SQVTM, CDR2 ANQGSEA. The CDR3 is 12 amino acids. Trimming pared 2 bases from V and 6 bases from J, leaving 8 bases between. The CDR3 coding sequence is TGCAGCGTTGAATTGAGCGGCAATGAGCAGTTCTTC. Amino acid sequence: CSVELSGNEQFF.

The chain recombines TRBV7-2 with TRBJ2-5; 9 bases are a match to TRBD2. In germline, CDR1 is SGHTA, CDR2 FQGNSA. The CDR3 is made up of 15 amino acids. V shed 5 bases and J 2 bases; nucleotides not matched to a gene: 6. The CDR3 reads CASSTLAGSQETQYF. As DNA, the CDR3 is TGTGCCAGCAGCACGCTAGCGGGAAGTCAAGAGACCCAGTACTTC. Full variable domain (outside the CDR3, taken from reference TRBV7-2 and TRBJ2-5): GAGVSQSPSNKVTEKGKDVELRCDPISGHTALYWYRQSLGQGLEFLIYFQGNSAPDKSGLPSDRFSAERTGGSVSTLTIQRTQQEDSAVYLCASSTLAGSQETQYFGPGTRLLVL.

The chain carries TRBV7-2 and TRBJ1-2, with 7 bases matching TRBD1. Germline values: CDR1 SGHTA, CDR2 FQGNSA. V shed 5 bases and J 4 bases; nucleotides not matched to a gene: 4. The CDR3 has 13 residues. CDR3 sequence (DNA): TGTGCCAGCAGCCGAGACAGGGCCTATGGCTACACCTTC. Encoded protein: CASSRDRAYGYTF.

J is TRBJ2-3 and V is TRBV19; 8 bases fit TRBD2. V trimming: 6 bases; J trimming: 2 bases; junction bases outside the gene matches: 4. Germline CDR1 is LNHDA and CDR2 is SQIVND (reference sequence). The CDR3 is 14 amino acids. CDR3 region: CASRVGGVTDTQYF. The CDR3 DNA sequence: TGTGCCAGTAGAGTCGGGGGGGTCACAGATACGCAGTATTTT.

The rearrangement uses TRBV2 and TRBJ2-1; 10 bases agree with TRBD2. The germline CDR1 and CDR2 sequences are SNHLY and FYNNEI. Trimming cost V 2 bases and J 4 bases; bases outside gene matches: 5. The CDR3 has 16 residues. In DNA, the CDR3 is TGTGCCAGCAGTGAATGGGCTAGCGGGGGATACAATGAGCAGTTCTTC. Translated, it gives CASSEWASGGYNEQFF.

J is TRBJ2-5 and V is TRBV9; 8 nucleotides match TRBD2. The V segment lost 3 bases and the J segment 4 bases; nucleotides outside the gene matches: 11. CDR3 length: 16 residues. In germline, CDR1 is SGDLS, CDR2 YYNGEE. CDR3 DNA sequence: TGTGCCAGCAGCGGGGCCGGGGGCGCGGGGGGAGAGACCCAGTACTTC. This codes for CASSGAGGAGGETQYF.

The V gene is TRBV9, the J gene TRBJ2-1; 9 nucleotides agree with TRBD2. V lost 4 bases and J lost 0; bases outside the gene matches: 8. Germline CDR1 reads SGDLS; CDR2 reads YYNGEE. There are 17 residues in the CDR3. CDR3 nucleotides: TGTGCCAGCAGCTCCTTAGCGGGGGCCCTCTCCTACAATGAGCAGTTCTTC. Amino acid sequence: CASSSLAGALSYNEQFF.

The genes are TRBV15 and TRBJ2-4; D is perhaps TRBD2 (6 bases). The CDR3 loop spans 17 amino acids. Trimming removed 7 bases from V and 1 base from J, with 20 bases in between. Germline values: CDR1 LNHNV, CDR2 YYDKDF (reference sequence). The CDR3 DNA follows: TGTGCCACCACCGCGGGGCGGTCTGGTGTGGCCAAAAACATTCAGTACTTC. This codes for CATTAGRSGVAKNIQYF. Full variable domain (missing parts from reference TRBV15 and TRBJ2-4): DAMVIQNPRYQVTQFGKPVTLSCSQTLNHNVMYWYQQKSSQAPKLLFHYYDKDFNNEADTPDNFQSRRPNTSFCFLDIRSPGLGDTAMYLCATTAGRSGVAKNIQYFGAGTRLSVL.

The chain uses TRBV7-9 and TRBJ1-1, with a weak D call TRBD1 (5 bases). This CDR3 contains 13 residues. Between the trimmed V and J ends, which lost 6 bases and 7 bases, there was a span of 15 bases. From germline, CDR1 is SEHNR and CDR2 FQNEAQ (reference sequence). As DNA, the CDR3 is TGTGCCAGCAGACGACCCGGGGGGGGTGAAGCTTTCTTT. Amino acids: CASRRPGGGEAFF.

V gene TRBV15 combines with J gene TRBJ2-1, with 7 nucleotides matching TRBD2. The CDR3 sequence is 19 residues long. V shed 2 bases, J shed 5 bases, and the junction held 18 bases outside the gene matches. Germline assignment: CDR1 LNHNV and CDR2 YYDKDF (reference sequence). The CDR3 region has the DNA TGTGCCACCAGCAGATCTCGCAGGTGGGGGGGAGGGCCGCACAATGAGCAGTTCTTC. Amino acids: CATSRSRRWGGGPHNEQFF.

A few counts support this clone. The rearrangement uses TRBV27 and TRBJ1-1, with TRBD1 identical over 9 bases. The CDR3 has 13 residues. Germline-derived CDR1 and CDR2 are MNHEY and SMNVEV (reference sequence). V gave up 5 bases and J gave up 6 bases; unmatched junction bases: 4. CDR3 protein: CASSLRDRAEAFF. CDR3 coding DNA: TGTGCCAGCAGTCTCCGGGACAGGGCTGAAGCTTTCTTT.

The chain has TRBV1 and TRBJ2-6; the table gives TRBD1 as D, unverified against the DNA. TRBV1 counts as a pseudogene. The CDR3 loop spans 18 amino acids. The CDR3 bases are TGCACCAGCAGCCGGCAGGGGAAATTGGTGGCTGGGGCCAACGTCCTGACTTTC. It encodes CTSSRQGKLVAGANVLTF.

The chain employs TRBV19 and TRBJ1-2, with 8 nucleotides matching TRBD1. Unmatched junction bases numbered 5, after V lost 7 bases and J lost 7 bases. The length of the CDR3 is 12 residues. Germline-derived CDR1 and CDR2 are LNHDA and SQIVND (reference sequence). The chain's CDR3 is CASTPDRVGYTF. The CDR3 DNA is TGTGCCAGTACTCCGGACAGGGTTGGCTACACCTTC.

This clone appeared a few times. The V call is TRBV5-1, the J call TRBJ2-1, with TRBD2 matching over 10 bases. The CDR3 extends over 18 amino acids. Germline assignment: CDR1 SGHRS and CDR2 YFSETQ. V trimming: 3 bases; J trimming: 7 bases; junction bases outside the gene matches: 16. The CDR3 sequence: CASSSAPLLAGGPNEQFF. The CDR3 DNA sequence: TGCGCCAGCAGCTCCGCACCATTATTAGCGGGGGGACCGAATGAGCAGTTCTTC.

J is TRBJ2-3 and V is TRBV19; TRBD2 agrees at 12 bases. Germline V CDR1 and CDR2: LNHDA, SQIVND (reference sequence). J was trimmed by 2 bases and V by 3 bases; bases with no gene match: 12. This CDR3 comprises 19 residues. The CDR3 DNA sequence: TGTGCCAGTAGTATGGGGGGACTAGCGGGTTCCATCTACACAGATACGCAGTATTTT. It translates to CASSMGGLAGSIYTDTQYF.

The chain recombines TRBV2 with TRBJ2-3; TRBD2 aligns across 9 bases. The CDR3 runs 16 residues. Trimming removed 8 bases from V and 5 bases from J; junction bases left unmatched: 14. The germline CDR1 and CDR2 sequences are SNHLY and FYNNEI. CDR3 sequence (DNA): TGTGCCAGCCTCCCCTTGCGGGAGGGCCGTGAAGATACGCAGTATTTT. Translating it yields CASLPLREGREDTQYF.

This sequence joins TRBV7-2 and TRBJ1-5; 7 bases align to TRBD1. Germline V gene sequence: CDR1 SGHTA, CDR2 FQGNSA. J was trimmed by 2 bases and V by 5 bases; bases with no gene match: 3. The CDR3 covers 14 residues. CDR3 amino acids: CASSRDRGNQPQHF. CDR3 bases: TGTGCCAGCAGCCGAGACAGGGGCAATCAGCCCCAGCATTTT.

The rearrangement links TRBV7-9 to TRBJ2-2; D remains unclear. Germline V gene lookup returns CDR1 SEHNR and CDR2 FQNEAQ (reference sequence). The CDR3 is made up of 17 amino acids. Between the trimmed V and J ends, which lost 0 bases and 2 bases, there was a span of 13 bases. CDR3 coding DNA: TGTGCCAGCAGCTTAGCCAGACTGGTACAAAACACCGGGGAGCTGTTTTTT. As protein: CASSLARLVQNTGELFF.

V is TRBV4-1 and J is TRBJ1-2; D gene uncertain. The CDR3 contains 15 residues. V dropped 1 base and J dropped 7 bases, with 16 bases sitting between them. CDR1 and CDR2 (germline): MGHRA, YSYEKL. The CDR3 spells CASSQVSKLESGYTF. In DNA, the CDR3 is TGCGCCAGCAGCCAAGTAAGCAAACTCGAGAGTGGCTACACCTTC.

V and J are TRBV5-6 and TRBJ2-7, with D possibly TRBD1 on 5 matching bases. With 2 bases removed from V and 0 bases from J, the gap between germline ends came to 9 bases. Germline CDR1 and CDR2: SGHDT and YYEEEE. This CDR3 region has 14 residues. CDR3 protein: CASSLGDSSYEQYV. The CDR3 DNA reads TGTGCCAGCAGCTTAGGGGATAGCTCCTACGAGCAGTACGTC.

The chain is built from TRBV11-2 and TRBJ2-7, with 11 bases identical to TRBD1. The J segment lost 7 bases and the V segment lost 1 base, leaving 9 bases of the junction unmatched. The CDR3 has 16 residues. Germline assignment: CDR1 SGHAT and CDR2 FQNNGV. Here the CDR3 reads CASSLGAGTGGYEQYF. The CDR3 DNA is TGTGCCAGCAGCTTAGGCGCCGGGACAGGGGGGTATGAGCAGTACTTC.

A single count supports this clone. The chain combines TRBV10-1 with TRBJ1-1, with D perhaps matching TRBD1 (5 bases). Germline CDR1 and CDR2: WNHNN and SYGVQD (reference sequence). CDR3 length: 16 residues. Between the trimmed V and J ends, which lost 0 bases and 3 bases, there was a span of 14 bases. The CDR3 sequence: CASSESRGFMDTEAFF. The CDR3 coding sequence is TGCGCCAGCAGTGAGTCCCGGGGGTTTATGGACACTGAAGCTTTCTTT.

The chain joins TRBV6-5 to TRBJ1-2, with no clear D. The V gene lost 0 bases and the J gene lost 0 bases, with 11 bases spanning the gap. The CDR3 spans 16 residues. CDR1 and CDR2 (germline): MNHEY, SVGAGI. The CDR3 bases are TGTGCCAGCAGTTACTCCCACTCCGACTCTAACTATGGCTACACCTTC. It codes for CASSYSHSDSNYGYTF.